The subject of this entry is one TCR beta chain. An end of the junction differs from the germline gene, which may be a read error. The source of the sample is a study of tumor and adjacent non-tumor tissue in lung cancer. The template was RNA from unsorted bulk tissue. The CDR3 length is 16 residues. Germline CDR1 and CDR2: SGHAT and FQDESV (reference sequence). The library came from three nested PCR rounds adapted from ARM-PCR protocols. One entry per CDR3 protein, called by TCRdb with MiXCR from the multiplex PCR reads. The sample records about 110,000 distinct CDR3 sequences, 60% to 80% being singletons.

This TCR was recovered from a woman in her sixties with non-small cell lung cancer. What was sequenced was lung tumor tissue. The V and J genes are TRBV11-1 and TRBJ2-2, with D perhaps TRBD1 or TRBD2 (5 bases each). The CDR3 here is CASSAWTRVDTGELLF. CDR3 in DNA: TGTGCCAGCAGCGCCTGGACAAGGGTGGACACCGGGGAGCTGCTTTTT.